The rows below give T cell receptor beta chains drawn from one sample of a study of glioma-infiltrating T cells. TCRdb re-called the multiplex PCR reads with MiXCR, one entry per CDR3 protein. Seen here are about 410,000 distinct CDR3 sequences, less than 50% observed once, and the top ten hold around 11%. Material for sequencing was glioma tissue, nonneoplastic brain tissue, or PBMCs (not recorded which). All receptors derive from a human donor with low-grade glioma or glioblastoma, undergoing nonglioma brain surgery, or in good health (not recorded which). Each CDR3 is given with its conserved first and last residue. A D gene is named only where the DNA matches it firmly. Not every row has a clone size; where given, it reads once, few, many or a size class.

J	D	V	size	CDR3	DNA
TRBJ2-2	.	TRBV20-1	.	CSADSGASNTGEPFF	TGCAGTGCCGATTCAGGGGCATCGAACACCGGGGAGCCGTTTTTT
TRBJ1-1	.	TRBV20-1	.	CSARIQGPNAEAFF	TGCAGTGCTAGAATCCAGGGACCTAACGCTGAAGCTTTCTTT
TRBJ1-2	TRBD1	TRBV7-2	.	CASSPRQGRRGYTF	TGTGCCAGCAGCCCCCGACAGGGCCGGAGGGGCTACACCTTC
TRBJ2-1	.	TRBV28	many	CASTLDASSYNEQFF	TGTGCCAGCACCCTGGACGCGAGCTCCTACAATGAGCAGTTCTTC
TRBJ2-7	TRBD1	TRBV20-1	few	CSAGDRRTYEQYF	TGCAGTGCCGGGGACAGGCGGACCTACGAGCAGTACTTC
TRBJ2-5	TRBD2	TRBV19	.	CASSKRLAEETQYF	TGTGCCAGTAGTAAAAGACTAGCGGAAGAGACCCAGTACTTC
TRBJ2-5	.	TRBV2	.	CASSERGPASQETQYF	TGTGCCAGCAGTGAAAGGGGCCCAGCCTCCCAAGAGACCCAGTACTTC
TRBJ2-3	.	TRBV7-9	.	CASSSGRQSTDTQYF	TGTGCCAGCAGCTCAGGGAGACAGAGCACAGATACGCAGTATTTT
TRBJ2-7	TRBD2	TRBV4-3	few	CASSYRTRETYEQYF	TGCGCCAGCAGCTATCGGACTAGGGAAACCTACGAGCAGTACTTC
TRBJ1-1	TRBD1	TRBV27	many	CASSPRTGTNTEAFF	TGTGCCAGCAGTCCCCGGACAGGGACCAACACTGAAGCTTTCTTT
TRBJ1-5	.	TRBV11-2	few	CASSFLRDQPQHF	TGTGCCAGCAGCTTTTTGCGGGATCAGCCCCAGCATTTT
TRBJ1-4	.	TRBV7-9	few	CASSRGQNEKLFF	TGTGCCAGCAGCAGAGGACAAAATGAAAAACTGTTTTTT